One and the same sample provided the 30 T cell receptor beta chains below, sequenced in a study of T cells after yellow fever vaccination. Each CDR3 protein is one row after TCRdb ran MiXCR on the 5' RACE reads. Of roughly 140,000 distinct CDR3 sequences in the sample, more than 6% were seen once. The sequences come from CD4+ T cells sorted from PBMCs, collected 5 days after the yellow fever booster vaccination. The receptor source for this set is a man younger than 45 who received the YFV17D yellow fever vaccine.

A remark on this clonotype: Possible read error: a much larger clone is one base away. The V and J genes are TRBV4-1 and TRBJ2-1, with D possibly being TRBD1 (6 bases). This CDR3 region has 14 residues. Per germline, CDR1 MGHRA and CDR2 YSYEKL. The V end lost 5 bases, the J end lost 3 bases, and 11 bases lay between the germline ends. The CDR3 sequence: CASSGDTFYNEQFF. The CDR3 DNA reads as TGCGCCAGCAGCGGGGACACTTTCTACAATGAGCAGTTCTTC.

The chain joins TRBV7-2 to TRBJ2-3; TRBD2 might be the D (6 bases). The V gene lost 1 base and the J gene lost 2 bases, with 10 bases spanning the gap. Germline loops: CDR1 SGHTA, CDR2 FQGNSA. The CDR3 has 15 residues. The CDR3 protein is CASSLVGGATDTQYF. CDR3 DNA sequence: TGTGCCAGCAGCTTAGTGGGAGGCGCCACAGATACGCAGTATTTT.

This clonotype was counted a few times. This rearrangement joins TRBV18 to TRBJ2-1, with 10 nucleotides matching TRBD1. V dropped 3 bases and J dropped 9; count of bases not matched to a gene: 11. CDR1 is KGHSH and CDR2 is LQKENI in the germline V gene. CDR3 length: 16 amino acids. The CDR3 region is CASSPRDRGLGGEQFF. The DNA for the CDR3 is TGTGCCAGCTCACCCCGGGACAGGGGTTTGGGGGGTGAGCAGTTCTTC.

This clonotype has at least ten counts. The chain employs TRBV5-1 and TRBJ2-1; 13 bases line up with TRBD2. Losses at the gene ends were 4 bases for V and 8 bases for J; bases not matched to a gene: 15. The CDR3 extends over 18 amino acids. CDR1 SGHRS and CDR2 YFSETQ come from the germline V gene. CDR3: CASSPQSTSGRAGHEQFF. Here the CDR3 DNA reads TGCGCCAGCAGCCCACAATCCACTAGCGGGAGGGCCGGTCATGAGCAGTTCTTC.

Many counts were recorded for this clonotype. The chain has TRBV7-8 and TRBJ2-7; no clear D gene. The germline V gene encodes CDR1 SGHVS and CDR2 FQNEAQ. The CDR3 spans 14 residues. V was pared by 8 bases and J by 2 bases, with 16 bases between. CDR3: CASLPKEPPYEQYF. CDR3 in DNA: TGTGCCAGCCTCCCGAAGGAGCCCCCCTACGAGCAGTACTTC.

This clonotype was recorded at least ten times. CDR3 residues: CAIRTSGYNEQFF. The CDR3 DNA reads TGTGCCATCAGGACTAGCGGATACAATGAGCAGTTCTTC. The rearrangement joins TRBV6-6 to TRBJ2-1, with 10 bases aligning to TRBD2. There are 13 residues in the CDR3. Germline CDR1 reads MNHNY; CDR2 reads SVGAGI (reference sequence). The ends lost 10 bases at V and 4 bases at J; junction bases unmatched: 4.

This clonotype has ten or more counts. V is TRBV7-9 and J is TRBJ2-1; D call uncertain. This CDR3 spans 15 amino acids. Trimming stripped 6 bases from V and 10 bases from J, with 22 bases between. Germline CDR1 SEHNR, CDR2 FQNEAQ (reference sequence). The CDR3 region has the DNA TGTGCCAGCAGTTCGCCCCACTCGGGCCCGTTGGAGCAGTTCTTC. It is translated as CASSSPHSGPLEQFF.

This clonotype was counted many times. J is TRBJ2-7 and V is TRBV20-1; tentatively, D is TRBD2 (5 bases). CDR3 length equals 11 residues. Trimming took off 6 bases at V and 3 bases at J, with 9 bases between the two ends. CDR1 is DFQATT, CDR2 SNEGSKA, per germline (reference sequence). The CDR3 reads CSAPLGYEQYF. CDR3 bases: TGCAGTGCACCACTAGGCTACGAGCAGTACTTC.

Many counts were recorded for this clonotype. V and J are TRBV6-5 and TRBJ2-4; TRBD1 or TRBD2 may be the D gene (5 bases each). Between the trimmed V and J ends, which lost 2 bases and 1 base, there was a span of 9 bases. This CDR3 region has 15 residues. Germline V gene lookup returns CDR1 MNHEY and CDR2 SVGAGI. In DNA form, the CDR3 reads TGTGCCAGCAGTTACGGGGGAGTGGCCAAAAACATTCAGTACTTC. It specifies CASSYGGVAKNIQYF.

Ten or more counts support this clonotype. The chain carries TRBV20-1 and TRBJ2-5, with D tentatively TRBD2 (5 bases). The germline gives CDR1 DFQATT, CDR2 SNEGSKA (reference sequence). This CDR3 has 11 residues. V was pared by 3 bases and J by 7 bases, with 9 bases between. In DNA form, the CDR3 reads TGCAGTGCTAGGGGAGTCGGGACCCAGTACTTC. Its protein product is CSARGVGTQYF.

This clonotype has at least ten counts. The CDR3 is CASERGTRDGTQYF. The CDR3 region has the DNA TGTGCCAGCGAACGGGGGACTAGGGATGGTACGCAGTATTTT. This chain uses TRBV7-2 with TRBJ2-3, with TRBD2 identical over 8 bases. The V gene's germline CDR1 is SGHTA and CDR2 FQGNSA. The trim removed 8 bases at V and 8 bases at J, leaving 12 bases unmatched. The CDR3 runs to 14 residues.

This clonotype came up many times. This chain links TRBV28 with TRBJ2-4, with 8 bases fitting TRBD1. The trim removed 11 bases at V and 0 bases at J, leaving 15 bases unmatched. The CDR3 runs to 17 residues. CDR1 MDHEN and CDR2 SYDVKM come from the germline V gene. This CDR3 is CAVTRTGRLLAKNIQYF. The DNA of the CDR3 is TGTGCCGTCACTCGGACAGGGCGGCTCCTAGCCAAAAACATTCAGTACTTC.

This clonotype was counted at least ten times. CDR3 coding DNA: TGTGCCAGCAGTGGGACTCCCCTCGAGCAGTACTTC. Its protein product is CASSGTPLEQYF. The chain has TRBV2 and TRBJ2-7; maybe TRBD2 (5 bases). The CDR3 is 12 residues long. The V end was cut by 4 bases, the J end by 6 bases, with 10 bases between. Germline CDR1 reads SNHLY; CDR2 reads FYNNEI.

The CDR3 here is CASSEGGSYNEQFF. The CDR3 DNA reads as TGTGCCAGCTCGGAAGGGGGATCCTACAATGAGCAGTTCTTC. This sequence joins TRBV28 and TRBJ2-1, with a tentative D call TRBD1 (6 bases). The CDR3 runs to 14 residues. Germline CDR1 MDHEN, CDR2 SYDVKM. V gave up 8 bases and J gave up 1 base, with 12 bases separating them.

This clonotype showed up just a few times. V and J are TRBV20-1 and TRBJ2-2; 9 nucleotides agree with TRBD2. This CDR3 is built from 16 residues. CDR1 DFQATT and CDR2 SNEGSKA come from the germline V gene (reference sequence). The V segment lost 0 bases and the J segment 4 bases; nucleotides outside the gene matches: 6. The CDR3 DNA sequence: TGCAGTGCTAGAGATAAGCTAGCGGGATTCACCGGGGAGCTGTTTTTT. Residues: CSARDKLAGFTGELFF.

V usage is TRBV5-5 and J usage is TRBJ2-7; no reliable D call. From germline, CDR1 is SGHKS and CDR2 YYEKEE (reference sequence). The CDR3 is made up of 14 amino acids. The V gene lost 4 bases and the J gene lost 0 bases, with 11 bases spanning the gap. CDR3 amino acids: CASSLELPSYEQYF. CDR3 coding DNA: TGTGCCAGCAGCCTTGAGCTACCCTCCTACGAGCAGTACTTC. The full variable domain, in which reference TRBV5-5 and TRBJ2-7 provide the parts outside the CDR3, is DAGVTQSPTHLIKTRGQQVTLRCSPISGHKSVSWYQQVLGQGPQFIFQYYEKEERGRGNFPDRFSARQFPNYSSELNVNALLLGDSALYLCASSLELPSYEQYFGPGTRLTVT.

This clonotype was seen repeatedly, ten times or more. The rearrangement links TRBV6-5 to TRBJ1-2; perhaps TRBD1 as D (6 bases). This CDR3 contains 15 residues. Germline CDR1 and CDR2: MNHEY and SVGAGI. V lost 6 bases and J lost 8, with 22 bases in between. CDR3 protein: CASSSQGLITSGYTF. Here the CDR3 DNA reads TGTGCCAGCAGCAGTCAGGGGTTGATTACGTCCGGCTACACCTTC.

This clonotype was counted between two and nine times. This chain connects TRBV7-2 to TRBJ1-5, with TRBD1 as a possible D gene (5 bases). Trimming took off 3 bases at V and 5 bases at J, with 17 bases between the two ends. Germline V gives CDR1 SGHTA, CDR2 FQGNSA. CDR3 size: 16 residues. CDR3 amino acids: CASSLTSGFEYQPQHF. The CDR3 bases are TGTGCCAGCAGCTTGACTTCAGGGTTTGAGTATCAGCCCCAGCATTTT.

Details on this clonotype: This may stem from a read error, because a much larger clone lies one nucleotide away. For the CDR3, the DNA is TGTGCCATCAGTGACCCCACGGGACACGGCGACTATGGCTACACCTTC. It encodes CAISDPTGHGDYGYTF. The V and J genes are TRBV10-3 and TRBJ1-2; D is possibly TRBD1 (6 bases). This CDR3 region has 16 residues. The V end was cut by 3 bases, the J end by 3 bases, with 17 bases between. Germline V gives CDR1 ENHRY, CDR2 SYGVKD.

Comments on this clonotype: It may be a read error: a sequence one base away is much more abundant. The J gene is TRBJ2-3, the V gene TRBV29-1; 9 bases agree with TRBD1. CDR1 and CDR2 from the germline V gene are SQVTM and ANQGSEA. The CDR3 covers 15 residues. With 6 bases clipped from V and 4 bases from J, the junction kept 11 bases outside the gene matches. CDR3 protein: CSVQQGAVSADTQYF. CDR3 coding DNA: TGCAGCGTACAACAGGGGGCCGTGAGCGCAGATACGCAGTATTTT.

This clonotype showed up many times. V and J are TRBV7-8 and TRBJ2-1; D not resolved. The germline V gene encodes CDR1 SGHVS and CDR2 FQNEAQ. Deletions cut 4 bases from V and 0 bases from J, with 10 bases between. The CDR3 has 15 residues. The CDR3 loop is CASSSHSGSYNEQFF. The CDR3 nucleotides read TGTGCCAGCAGCTCTCACTCGGGCTCCTACAATGAGCAGTTCTTC.

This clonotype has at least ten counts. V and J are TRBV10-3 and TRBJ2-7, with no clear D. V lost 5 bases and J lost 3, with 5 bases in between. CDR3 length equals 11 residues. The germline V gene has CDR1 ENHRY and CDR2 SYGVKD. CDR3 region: CAISPDYEQYF. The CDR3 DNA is TGTGCCATCAGTCCCGACTACGAGCAGTACTTC.

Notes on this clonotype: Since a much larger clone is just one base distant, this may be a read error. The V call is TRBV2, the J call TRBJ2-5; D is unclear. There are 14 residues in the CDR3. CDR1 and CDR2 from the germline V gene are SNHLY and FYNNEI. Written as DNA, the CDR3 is TGTCCCAGACAAGGGTTGGACGGTCAAGAGACCCAGTACTTC. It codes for CPRQGLDGQETQYF.

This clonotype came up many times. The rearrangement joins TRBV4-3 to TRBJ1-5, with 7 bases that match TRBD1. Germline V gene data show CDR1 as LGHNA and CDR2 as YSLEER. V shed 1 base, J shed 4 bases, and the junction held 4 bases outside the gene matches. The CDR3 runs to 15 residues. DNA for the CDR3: TGCGCCAGCAGCCAAGCGGCAGGGGGGAATCAGCCCCAGCATTTT. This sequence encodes CASSQAAGGNQPQHF.

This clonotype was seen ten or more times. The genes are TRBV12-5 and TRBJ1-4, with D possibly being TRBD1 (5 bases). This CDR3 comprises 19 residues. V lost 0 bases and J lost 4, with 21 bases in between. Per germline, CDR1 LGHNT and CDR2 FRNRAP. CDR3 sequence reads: CASGLVPKDRGAVNEKLFF. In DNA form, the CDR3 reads TGTGCTAGTGGTTTGGTACCTAAAGACCGGGGCGCCGTTAATGAAAAACTGTTTTTT.

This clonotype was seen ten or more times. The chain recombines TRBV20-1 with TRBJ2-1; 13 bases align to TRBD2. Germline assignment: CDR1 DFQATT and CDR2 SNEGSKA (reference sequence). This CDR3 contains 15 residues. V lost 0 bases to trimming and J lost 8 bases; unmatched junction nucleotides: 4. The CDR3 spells CSAREVGLAGYEQFF. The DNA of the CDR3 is TGCAGTGCTAGAGAGGTGGGACTAGCGGGGTATGAGCAGTTCTTC.

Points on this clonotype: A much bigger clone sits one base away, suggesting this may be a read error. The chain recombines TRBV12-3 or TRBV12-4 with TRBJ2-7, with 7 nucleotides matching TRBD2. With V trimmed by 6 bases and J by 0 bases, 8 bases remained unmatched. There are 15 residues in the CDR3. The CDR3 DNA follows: TGTGCCAGCAGCCCTGGGACTATCTTCTCCTACGAGCAGTACTTC. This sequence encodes CASSPGTIFSYEQYF.

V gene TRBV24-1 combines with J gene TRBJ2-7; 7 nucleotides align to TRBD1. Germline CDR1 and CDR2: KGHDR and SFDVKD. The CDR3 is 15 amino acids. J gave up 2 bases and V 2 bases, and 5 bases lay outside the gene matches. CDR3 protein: CATSDSGQYTYEQYF. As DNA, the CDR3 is TGTGCCACCAGTGATTCGGGACAGTATACCTACGAGCAGTACTTC.

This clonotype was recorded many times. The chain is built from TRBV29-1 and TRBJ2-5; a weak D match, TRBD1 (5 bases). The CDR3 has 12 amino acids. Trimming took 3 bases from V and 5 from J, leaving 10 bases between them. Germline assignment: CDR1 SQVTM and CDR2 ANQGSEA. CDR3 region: CSVEKGFETQYF. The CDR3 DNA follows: TGCAGCGTTGAGAAGGGGTTTGAGACCCAGTACTTC.

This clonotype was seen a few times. CDR3 protein: CASSLGGHSYNEQFF. In nucleotides, the CDR3 is TGTGCCAGCAGCTTAGGAGGTCACTCCTACAATGAGCAGTTCTTC. V is TRBV7-2 and J is TRBJ2-1; no firm D call. Trimming stripped 1 base from V and 0 bases from J, with 7 bases between. Germline lookup yields CDR1 SGHTA and CDR2 FQGNSA. This CDR3 spans 15 amino acids.